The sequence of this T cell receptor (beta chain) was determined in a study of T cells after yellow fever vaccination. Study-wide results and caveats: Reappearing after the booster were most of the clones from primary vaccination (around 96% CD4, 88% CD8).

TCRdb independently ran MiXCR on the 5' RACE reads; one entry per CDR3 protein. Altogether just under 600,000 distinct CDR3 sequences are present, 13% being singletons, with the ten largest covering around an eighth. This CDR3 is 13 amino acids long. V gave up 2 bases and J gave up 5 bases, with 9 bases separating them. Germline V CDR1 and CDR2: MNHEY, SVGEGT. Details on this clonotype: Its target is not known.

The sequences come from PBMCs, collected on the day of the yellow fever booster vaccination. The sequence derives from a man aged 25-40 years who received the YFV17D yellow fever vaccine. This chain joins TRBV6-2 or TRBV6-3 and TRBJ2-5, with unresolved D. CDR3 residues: CASSYKVAETQYF. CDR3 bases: TGTGCCAGCAGTTACAAGGTCGCTGAGACCCAGTACTTC.